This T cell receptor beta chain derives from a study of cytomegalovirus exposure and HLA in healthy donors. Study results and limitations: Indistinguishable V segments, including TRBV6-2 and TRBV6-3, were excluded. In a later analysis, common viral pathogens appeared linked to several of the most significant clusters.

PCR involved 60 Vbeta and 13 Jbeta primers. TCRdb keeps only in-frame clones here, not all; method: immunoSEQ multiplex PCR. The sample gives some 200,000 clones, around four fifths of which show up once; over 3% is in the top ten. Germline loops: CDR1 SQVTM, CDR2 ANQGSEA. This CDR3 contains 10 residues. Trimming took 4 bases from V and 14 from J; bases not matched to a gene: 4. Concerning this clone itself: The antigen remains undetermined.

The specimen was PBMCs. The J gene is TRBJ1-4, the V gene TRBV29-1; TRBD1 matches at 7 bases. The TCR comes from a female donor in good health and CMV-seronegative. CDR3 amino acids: CSVGDRDLFF. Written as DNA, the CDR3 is TGCAGCGTTGGCGACAGGGACCTGTTTTTT.